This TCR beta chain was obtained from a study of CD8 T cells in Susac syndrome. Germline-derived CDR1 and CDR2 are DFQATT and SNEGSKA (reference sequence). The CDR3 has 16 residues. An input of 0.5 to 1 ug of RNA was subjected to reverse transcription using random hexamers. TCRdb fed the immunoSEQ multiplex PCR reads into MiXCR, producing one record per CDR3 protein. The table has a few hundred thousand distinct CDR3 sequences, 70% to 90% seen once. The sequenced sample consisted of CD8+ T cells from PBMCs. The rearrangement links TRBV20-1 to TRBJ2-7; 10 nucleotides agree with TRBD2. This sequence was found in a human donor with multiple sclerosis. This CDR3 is CRSGYSGRVPDYEQYF. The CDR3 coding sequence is TGCAGATCCGGTTACAGCGGGAGGGTACCGGACTACGAGCAGTACTTC.